This is a list of T cell receptor beta chains from one sample in a study of blood T cell repertoires in COVID-19. Data came from immunoSEQ multiplex PCR; TCRdb stores just in-frame clones and leaves some out. The sample has 300,000 or so clones, 80% to 90% seen once; the top ten hold about 8%. The material sequenced was peripheral blood. The receptors were sampled from a woman aged 45-65 years who had recovered from COVID-19. CDR3s include the opening cysteine and the closing phenylalanine or tryptophan. The D gene is left open where the match is weak. Clone size, where shown, is once, few, many, or a class for clones that have expanded.

d_gene: .; j_gene: TRBJ1-4; abundance: .; v_gene: TRBV28; CDR3aa: CASYPGGKNEKLFF; CDR3nt: TGTGCCAGCTACCCCGGGGGTAAGAATGAAAAACTGTTTTTT
d_gene: .; j_gene: TRBJ2-3; abundance: once; v_gene: TRBV6-2/TRBV6-3; CDR3aa: CASSYSRVGTDTQYF; CDR3nt: TGTGCCAGCAGTTACTCGAGGGTAGGCACAGATACGCAGTATTTT
d_gene: TRBD2; j_gene: TRBJ2-1; abundance: once; v_gene: TRBV19; CDR3aa: CASSTKGGDEQFF; CDR3nt: TGTGCCAGTAGTACAAAGGGAGGGGATGAGCAGTTCTTC
d_gene: TRBD1; j_gene: TRBJ1-2; abundance: .; v_gene: TRBV6-5; CDR3aa: CASSTPAGQGSGYTF; CDR3nt: TGTGCCAGCAGTACCCCGGCGGGACAGGGGAGTGGCTACACCTTC
d_gene: .; j_gene: TRBJ1-3; abundance: .; v_gene: TRBV15; CDR3aa: CATTQRGSAGNTIYF; CDR3nt: TGTGCCACCACCCAACGGGGTAGCGCTGGAAACACCATATATTTT
d_gene: TRBD1; j_gene: TRBJ1-2; abundance: .; v_gene: TRBV4-3; CDR3aa: CASSQGGTAFYGYTF; CDR3nt: TGCGCCAGCAGCCAAGGCGGGACAGCCTTCTATGGCTACACCTTC
d_gene: TRBD2; j_gene: TRBJ2-7; abundance: .; v_gene: TRBV7-2; CDR3aa: CASSPRGLAGGFEQYF; CDR3nt: TGTGCCAGCAGCCCTAGGGGACTAGCGGGGGGGTTCGAGCAGTACTTC
d_gene: .; j_gene: TRBJ1-2; abundance: few; v_gene: TRBV19; CDR3aa: CASIGGINYGYTF; CDR3nt: TGTGCCAGTATCGGAGGTATCAACTATGGCTACACCTTC
d_gene: .; j_gene: TRBJ2-7; abundance: few; v_gene: TRBV6-2/TRBV6-3; CDR3aa: CASSYEEPYEQYF; CDR3nt: TGTGCCAGCAGTTACGAGGAACCCTACGAGCAGTACTTC
d_gene: .; j_gene: TRBJ1-1; abundance: .; v_gene: TRBV3-1/TRBV3-2; CDR3aa: CASSSDTEAFF; CDR3nt: TGTGCCAGCAGCTCCGACACTGAAGCTTTCTTT
d_gene: .; j_gene: TRBJ1-1; abundance: .; v_gene: TRBV5-6; CDR3aa: CASSLTGRDTEAFF; CDR3nt: TGTGCCAGCAGCTTGACAGGGAGGGACACTGAAGCTTTCTTT
d_gene: .; j_gene: TRBJ2-3; abundance: .; v_gene: TRBV5-6; CDR3aa: CASSLVQASTDTQYF; CDR3nt: TGTGCCAGCAGCTTGGTGCAGGCTAGCACAGATACGCAGTATTTT
d_gene: .; j_gene: TRBJ2-7; abundance: .; v_gene: TRBV18; CDR3aa: CASSYYRDEQYF; CDR3nt: TGTGCCAGCTCATATTACAGGGACGAGCAGTACTTC
d_gene: .; j_gene: TRBJ2-7; abundance: .; v_gene: TRBV6-5; CDR3aa: CASSRELHYEQYF; CDR3nt: TGTGCCAGCAGCCGTGAATTACACTACGAGCAGTACTTC
d_gene: TRBD2; j_gene: TRBJ2-1; abundance: .; v_gene: TRBV4-1; CDR3aa: CASQLGSGLEQFF; CDR3nt: TGCGCCAGTCAATTGGGTAGCGGGCTTGAGCAGTTCTTC
d_gene: .; j_gene: TRBJ1-2; abundance: .; v_gene: TRBV20-1; CDR3aa: CSAENRVGYTF; CDR3nt: TGCAGTGCTGAAAACAGGGTTGGCTACACCTTC